The source of this T cell receptor (beta chain) is a study of CXCR3-negative and CXCR3-positive naive CD8 T cells. Study overall: About 140 million TRB reads were obtained overall (about 1.5 +/- 0.3 million per library).

The length of the CDR3 is 16 residues. Germline assignment: CDR1 SGHAT and CDR2 FQNNGV. UMI-labeled 5' RACE yielded the TRB cDNA libraries. TCRdb reprocessed the 5' RACE reads and reports one entry per CDR3 protein, with no DNA. The sample's table shows tens of thousands of distinct CDR3 sequences. General study points: Whereas memory cells differed, naive CXCR3-negative and CXCR3-positive cells shared similar TRBV-TRBJ usage. Cryopreservation partially decreased CXCR3 expression, and most assays used fresh PBMCs.

A remark on this clonotype: The antigen is unknown.

Sequenced sample: memory CD8+ T cells from blood. This chain links TRBV11-2 with TRBJ2-2; as DNA is missing, the TRBD2 call by TCRdb cannot be tested. This receptor was taken from a human donor in good health. Some clones in this sample may be carry-over from other donors' samples. The CDR3 reads CASSAGTSEPTGELFF.